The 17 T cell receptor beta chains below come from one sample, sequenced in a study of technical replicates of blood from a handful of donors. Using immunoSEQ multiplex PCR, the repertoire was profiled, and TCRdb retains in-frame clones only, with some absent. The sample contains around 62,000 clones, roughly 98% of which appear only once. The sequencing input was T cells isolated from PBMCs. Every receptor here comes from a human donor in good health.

Here the CDR3 DNA reads TGTGCCAGCAGTTCCCGGGTTCCCCAAGAGACCCAGTACTTC. Its protein product is CASSSRVPQETQYF. The chain links TRBV6-5 to TRBJ2-5; D remains unclear. This CDR3 has 14 amino acids. Germline V gene lookup returns CDR1 MNHEY and CDR2 SVGAGI. V lost 4 bases and J lost 1, with 10 bases in between.

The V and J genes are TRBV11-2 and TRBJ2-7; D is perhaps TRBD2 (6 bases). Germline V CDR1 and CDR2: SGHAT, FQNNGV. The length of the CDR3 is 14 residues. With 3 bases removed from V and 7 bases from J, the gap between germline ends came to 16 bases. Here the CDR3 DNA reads TGTGCCAGCAGCTTCGGAGGAGGGTCGGGGGAGCAGTACTTC. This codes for CASSFGGGSGEQYF.

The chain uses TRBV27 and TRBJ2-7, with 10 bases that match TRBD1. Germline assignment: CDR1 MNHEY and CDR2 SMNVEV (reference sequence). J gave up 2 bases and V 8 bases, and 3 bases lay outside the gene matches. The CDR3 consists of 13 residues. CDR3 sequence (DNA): TGTGCCAGCTGGGGGACAGGGGCCTACGAGCAGTACTTC. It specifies CASWGTGAYEQYF.

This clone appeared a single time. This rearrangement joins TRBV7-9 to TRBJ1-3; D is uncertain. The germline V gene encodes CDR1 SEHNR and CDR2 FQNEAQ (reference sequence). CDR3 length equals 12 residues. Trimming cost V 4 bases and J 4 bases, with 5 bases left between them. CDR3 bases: TGTGCCAGCAGCTACACAGGAAACACCATATATTTT. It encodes CASSYTGNTIYF.

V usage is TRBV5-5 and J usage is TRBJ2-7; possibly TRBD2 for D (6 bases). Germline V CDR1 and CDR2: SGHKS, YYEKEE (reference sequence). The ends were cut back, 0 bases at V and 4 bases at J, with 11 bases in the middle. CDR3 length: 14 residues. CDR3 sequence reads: CASSLVLAGYEQYF. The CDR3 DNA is TGTGCCAGCAGCTTGGTACTAGCAGGGTACGAGCAGTACTTC.

The CDR3 DNA follows: TGTGCCAGCAGGACTAGCGGGGTCGTGCGGGAGCAGTACTTC. Its protein product is CASRTSGVVREQYF. The chain combines TRBV2 with TRBJ2-7; 11 bases are shared with TRBD2. Germline CDR1 SNHLY, CDR2 FYNNEI. V lost 6 bases and J lost 7; bases outside the gene matches: 8. The CDR3 contains 14 residues.

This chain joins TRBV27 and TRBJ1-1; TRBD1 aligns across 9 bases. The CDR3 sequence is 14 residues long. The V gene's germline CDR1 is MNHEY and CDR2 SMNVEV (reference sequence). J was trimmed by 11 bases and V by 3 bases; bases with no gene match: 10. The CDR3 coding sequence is TGTGCCAGCAGTTTCACAGGGGGCGCGGTCTGGGCTTTCTTT. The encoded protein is CASSFTGGAVWAFF.

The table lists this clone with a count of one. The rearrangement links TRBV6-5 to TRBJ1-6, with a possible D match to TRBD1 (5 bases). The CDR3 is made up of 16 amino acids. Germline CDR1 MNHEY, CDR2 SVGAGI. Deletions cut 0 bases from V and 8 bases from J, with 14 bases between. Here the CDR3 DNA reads TGTGCCAGCAGTTACTCCGCGGGACGTGGGGATTCACCCCTCCACTTT. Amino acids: CASSYSAGRGDSPLHF.

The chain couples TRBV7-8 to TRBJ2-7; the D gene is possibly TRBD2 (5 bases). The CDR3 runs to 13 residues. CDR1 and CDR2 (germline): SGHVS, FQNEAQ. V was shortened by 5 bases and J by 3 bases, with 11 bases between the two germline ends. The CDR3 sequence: CASSLRTVYEQYF. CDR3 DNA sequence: TGTGCCAGCAGCCTTCGGACTGTCTACGAGCAGTACTTC.

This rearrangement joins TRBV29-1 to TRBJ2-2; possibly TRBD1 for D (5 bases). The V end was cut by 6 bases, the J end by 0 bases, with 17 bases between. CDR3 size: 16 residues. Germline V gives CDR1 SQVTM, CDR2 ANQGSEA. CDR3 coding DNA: TGCAGCGTCCTCCTCCTGGAAGGGGCGAACACCGGGGAGCTGTTTTTT. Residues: CSVLLLEGANTGELFF.

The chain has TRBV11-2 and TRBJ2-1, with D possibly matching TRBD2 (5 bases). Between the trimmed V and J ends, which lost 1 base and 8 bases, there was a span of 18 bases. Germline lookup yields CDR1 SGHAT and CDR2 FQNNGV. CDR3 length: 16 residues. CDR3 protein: CASSLGWTGPGDEQFF. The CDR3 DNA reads TGTGCCAGCAGCTTAGGCTGGACGGGCCCCGGGGATGAGCAGTTCTTC.

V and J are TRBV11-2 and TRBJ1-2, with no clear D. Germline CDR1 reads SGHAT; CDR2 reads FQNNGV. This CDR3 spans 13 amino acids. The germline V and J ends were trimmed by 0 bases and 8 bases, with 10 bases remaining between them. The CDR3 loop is CASSLDRGSGYTF. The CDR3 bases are TGTGCCAGCAGCTTAGATCGGGGTTCGGGCTACACCTTC. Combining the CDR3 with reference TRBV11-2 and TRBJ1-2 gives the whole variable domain EAGVAQSPRYKIIEKRQSVAFWCNPISGHATLYWYQQILGQGPKLLIQFQNNGVVDDSQLPKDRFSAERLKGVDSTLKIQPAKLEDSAVYLCASSLDRGSGYTFGSGTRLTVV.

The CDR3 loop reads CASSLAGARDTQYF. CDR3 sequence (DNA): TGTGCCAGCAGCTTGGCGGGAGCAAGGGATACGCAGTATTTT. The chain employs TRBV5-6 and TRBJ2-3; tentative D call: TRBD2 (6 bases). This CDR3 is 14 amino acids long. V lost 0 bases, J lost 6 bases, and 11 bases lay in between. Germline CDR1 is SGHDT and CDR2 is YYEEEE.

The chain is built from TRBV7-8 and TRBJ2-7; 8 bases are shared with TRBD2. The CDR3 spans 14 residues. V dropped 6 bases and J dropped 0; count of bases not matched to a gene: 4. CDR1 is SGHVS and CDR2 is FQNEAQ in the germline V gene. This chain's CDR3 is CASRTAGASYEQYF. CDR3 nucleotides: TGTGCCAGCAGAACAGCGGGAGCCTCCTACGAGCAGTACTTC.

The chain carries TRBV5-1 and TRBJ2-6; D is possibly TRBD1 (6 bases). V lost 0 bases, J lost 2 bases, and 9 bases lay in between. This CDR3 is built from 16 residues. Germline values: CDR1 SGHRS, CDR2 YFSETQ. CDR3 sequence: CASSLAGAPGANVLTF. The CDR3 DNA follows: TGCGCCAGCAGCTTGGCAGGGGCACCTGGGGCCAACGTCCTGACTTTC.

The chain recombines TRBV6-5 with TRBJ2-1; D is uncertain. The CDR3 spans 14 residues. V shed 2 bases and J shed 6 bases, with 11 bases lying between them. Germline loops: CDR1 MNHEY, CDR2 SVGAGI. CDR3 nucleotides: TGTGCCAGCAGTTACCGACCAGCGCCCAATGAGCAGTTCTTC. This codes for CASSYRPAPNEQFF.

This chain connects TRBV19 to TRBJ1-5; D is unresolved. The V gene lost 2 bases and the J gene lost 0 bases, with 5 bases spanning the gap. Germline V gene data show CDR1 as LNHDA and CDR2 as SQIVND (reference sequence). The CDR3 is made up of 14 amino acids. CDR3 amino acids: CASSIIHSNQPQHF. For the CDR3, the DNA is TGTGCCAGTAGTATAATACATAGCAATCAGCCCCAGCATTTT.